The clone carrying this TCR beta chain appeared a few times. This sample is part of a study of blood T cells in healthy people across ages. The second PCR ran roughly 7 to 11 cycles with a sample-barcoded 5' primer and J-beta primers. MiXCR, run by TCRdb on the 5' RACE reads, gives a single entry per CDR3 protein. The sample consists of 1.5 million to 2 million distinct CDR3 sequences, around 50% of them appearing once. Looked up from germline, CDR1 is MNHNY and CDR2 is SVGAGI (reference sequence). The germline V and J ends were trimmed by 2 bases and 6 bases, with 10 bases remaining between them. The CDR3 runs 13 residues.

Sequencing was done on a sample of blood. The sequence derives from a middle-aged woman in good health. The gene calls are TRBV6-6 and TRBJ1-1; the D is unclear. CDR3 DNA: TGTGCCAGCAGTTACGCCACGGGGTCTGAAGCTTTCTTT. It yields the protein CASSYATGSEAFF.